The 13 T cell receptor beta chains listed next were all sequenced from one sample in a study of blood T cell repertoires in COVID-19. Here immunoSEQ multiplex PCR was the method, and the copy in TCRdb shows in-frame clones only, minus some. The data hold around 300,000 clones, with around nine tenths observed a single time. The specimen was peripheral blood. The receptor source for this set is a man aged 50 to 60 with acute or convalescent COVID-19.

V and J are TRBV5-5 and TRBJ2-5; weak D call: TRBD2 (5 bases). Deletions cut 0 bases from V and 7 bases from J, with 16 bases between. CDR1 and CDR2 (germline): SGHKS, YYEKEE (reference sequence). There are 15 residues in the CDR3. Here the CDR3 reads CASSLGTHTEGTQYF. As DNA, the CDR3 is TGTGCCAGCAGCTTGGGCACACACACAGAGGGGACCCAGTACTTC.

This chain connects TRBV10-1 to TRBJ2-3; no clear D. Deletions cut 8 bases from V and 5 bases from J, with 17 bases between. Germline lookup yields CDR1 WNHNN and CDR2 SYGVQD (reference sequence). The CDR3 is made up of 14 amino acids. The DNA for the CDR3 is TGCGCCAGCTCCGATCAGATTTCGGGAGATACGCAGTATTTT. It yields the protein CASSDQISGDTQYF.

The V call is TRBV30, the J call TRBJ2-3; D is unresolved. V was clipped by 0 bases and J by 2 bases, with 9 bases between them. Germline CDR1 reads GTSNPN; CDR2 reads SVGIG (reference sequence). The CDR3 has 14 residues. The CDR3 sequence is CAWSVPGPTDTQYF. In DNA form, the CDR3 reads TGTGCCTGGAGTGTACCTGGCCCCACAGATACGCAGTATTTT.

In nucleotides, the CDR3 is TGTGCCAGCAGTCGGAGCGGCACAGATACGCAGTATTTT. This codes for CASSRSGTDTQYF. This rearrangement joins TRBV7-3 to TRBJ2-3; D is uncertain. Trimming stripped 6 bases from V and 1 base from J, with 8 bases between. There are 13 residues in the CDR3. CDR1 and CDR2 from the germline V gene are SGHTA and FQGTGA.

V and J are TRBV15 and TRBJ1-6; D is undetermined. Per the germline V gene, CDR1 is LNHNV and CDR2 is YYDKDF (reference sequence). There are 17 residues in the CDR3. Trimming removed 1 base at V and 0 bases at J, with 10 bases between. CDR3 nucleotide sequence: TGTGCCACCAGCAGAGTGGGCGGGAGCTCCTATAATTCACCCCTCCACTTT. Translated, it gives CATSRVGGSSYNSPLHF.

The V call is TRBV7-8, the J call TRBJ1-1; D uncertain. This CDR3 has 15 amino acids. Trimming took off 2 bases at V and 4 bases at J, with 14 bases between the two ends. Per the germline V gene, CDR1 is SGHVS and CDR2 is FQNEAQ. The CDR3 sequence is CASSLSSGIGTEAFF. For the CDR3, the DNA is TGTGCCAGCAGCTTATCTTCGGGAATTGGCACTGAAGCTTTCTTT.

The rearrangement uses TRBV9 and TRBJ1-6; 10 nucleotides align to TRBD1. Germline V gene lookup returns CDR1 SGDLS and CDR2 YYNGEE. This CDR3 has 16 residues. With V trimmed by 5 bases and J by 7 bases, 9 bases remained unmatched. CDR3 amino acids: CASSPDRGLYNSPLHF. The DNA of the CDR3 is TGTGCCAGCAGTCCCGACAGGGGGCTGTACAATTCACCCCTCCACTTT. The whole variable domain, filled in from reference TRBV9 and TRBJ1-6, reads DSGVTQTPKHLITATGQRVTLRCSPRSGDLSVYWYQQSLDQGLQFLIQYYNGEERAKGNILERFSAQQFPDLHSELNLSSLELGDSALYFCASSPDRGLYNSPLHFGNGTRLTVT.

This chain joins TRBV4-1 and TRBJ1-6; TRBD1 agrees at 7 bases. Germline V lookup: CDR1 MGHRA, CDR2 YSYEKL. The length of the CDR3 is 14 residues. The trim removed 1 base at V and 11 bases at J, leaving 5 bases unmatched. CDR3 DNA: TGCGCCAGCAGCCAAGTTGTACAGGGGACACCCCTCCACTTT. Translated, it gives CASSQVVQGTPLHF.

J is TRBJ2-1 and V is TRBV3-1 (or the pseudogene TRBV3-2), with TRBD1 matching 9 bases. The CDR3 length is 15 residues. Germline V CDR1 and CDR2: LGHDT, YNNKEL (reference sequence). V shed 4 bases and J 1 base; nucleotides not matched to a gene: 2. This CDR3 reads CASSPGQGSYNEQFF. CDR3 DNA sequence: TGTGCCAGCAGCCCGGGACAGGGATCCTACAATGAGCAGTTCTTC.

The chain carries TRBV5-6 and TRBJ1-5, with 9 bases matching TRBD1. Germline V CDR1 and CDR2: SGHDT, YYEEEE. V lost 2 bases and J lost 6; bases outside the gene matches: 3. The CDR3 is 14 amino acids. CDR3 in amino acids: CASSLQGAGQPQHF. CDR3 in DNA: TGTGCCAGCAGCTTACAGGGGGCCGGTCAGCCCCAGCATTTT. The whole variable domain, remainder taken from reference TRBV5-6 and TRBJ1-5, is DAGVTQSPTHLIKTRGQQVTLRCSPKSGHDTVSWYQQALGQGPQFIFQYYEEEERQRGNFPDRFSGHQFPNYSSELNVNALLLGDSALYLCASSLQGAGQPQHFGDGTRLSIL.

CDR3 loop: CSVDLDRGSYGYTF. CDR3 nucleotide sequence: TGCAGCGTTGATCTCGACAGGGGCAGCTATGGCTACACCTTC. The rearrangement links TRBV29-1 to TRBJ1-2; TRBD1 matches 8 bases. The CDR3 covers 14 residues. V shed 3 bases, J shed 4 bases, and the junction held 7 bases outside the gene matches. Looked up from germline, CDR1 is SQVTM and CDR2 is ANQGSEA.

This clone was seen a handful of times. The rearrangement joins TRBV7-3 to TRBJ2-5; D may be TRBD1 (5 bases). The CDR3 has 15 residues. Trimming shortened V by 0 bases and J by 4 bases, and 12 bases separated the two germline ends. In germline, CDR1 is SGHTA, CDR2 FQGTGA. The CDR3, as DNA: TGTGCCAGCAGCTTAACAGGCAGGGTGGCAGAGACCCAGTACTTC. The encoded protein is CASSLTGRVAETQYF.

The gene calls are TRBV6-5 and TRBJ1-2; D is perhaps TRBD1 (6 bases). This CDR3 is 13 amino acids long. Between the trimmed V and J ends, which lost 7 bases and 4 bases, there was a span of 13 bases. In germline, CDR1 is MNHEY, CDR2 SVGAGI. CDR3 nucleotide sequence: TGTGCCAGCACCATACAGGGCGGCTATGGCTACACCTTC. Residues: CASTIQGGYGYTF.